The clone carrying this T cell receptor (beta chain) has more than one count but fewer than ten. Its target is not known. Amplification yielded TCR beta CDR3 regions, with RNA transcripts as the source. A set of HTBI primers served as the primers for a first-round RT-PCR of the TCR CDR3. TCRdb reprocessed the multiplex PCR reads with MiXCR, giving one entry per CDR3 protein. The sample includes hundreds of thousands of distinct CDR3 sequences, less than 15% of them seen just once. The sample is drawn from a study of T cells in Graves' hyperthyroidism and ophthalmopathy. Overall study results and limits: Using 13 V-J features, a model discriminated ophthalmopathy from stable hyperthyroidism. Prediction of ophthalmopathy progression came a median roughly 7.1 months pre-onset.

Material for sequencing was blood. The receptor was isolated from a woman between 18 and 29 years old with Graves' hyperthyroidism.

Written as DNA, the CDR3 is TGTGCCAGCAGTGAAGCGTGGCAGACGGATGAAAAACTGTTTTTT. Translating it yields CASSEAWQTDEKLFF. V and J are TRBV25-1 and TRBJ1-4; no firm D call. CDR3 length equals 15 residues. The V end lost 2 bases, the J end lost 6 bases, and 13 bases lay between the germline ends. The V gene's germline CDR1 is MGHDK and CDR2 SYGVNS.